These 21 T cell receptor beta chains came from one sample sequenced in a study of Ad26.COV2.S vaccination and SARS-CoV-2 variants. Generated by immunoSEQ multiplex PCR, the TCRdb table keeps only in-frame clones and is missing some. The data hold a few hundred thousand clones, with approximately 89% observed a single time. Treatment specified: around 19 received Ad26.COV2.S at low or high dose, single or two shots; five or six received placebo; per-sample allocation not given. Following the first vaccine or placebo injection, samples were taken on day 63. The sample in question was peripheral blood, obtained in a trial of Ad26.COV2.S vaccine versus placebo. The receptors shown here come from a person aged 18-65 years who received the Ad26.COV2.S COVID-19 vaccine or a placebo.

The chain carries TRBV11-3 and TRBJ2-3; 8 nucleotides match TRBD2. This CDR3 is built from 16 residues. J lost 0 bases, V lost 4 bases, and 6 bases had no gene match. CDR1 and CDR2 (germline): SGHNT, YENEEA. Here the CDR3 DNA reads TGTGCCAGCAGCTCGCGGGAGGCAGCGAGCACAGATACGCAGTATTTT. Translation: CASSSREAASTDTQYF.

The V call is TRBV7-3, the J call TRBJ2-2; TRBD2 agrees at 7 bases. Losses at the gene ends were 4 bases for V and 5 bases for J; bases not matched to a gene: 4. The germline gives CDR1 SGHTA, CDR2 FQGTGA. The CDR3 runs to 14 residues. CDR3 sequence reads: CASSSASGTGELFF. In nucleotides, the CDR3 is TGTGCCAGCAGCTCGGCTAGCGGTACCGGGGAGCTGTTTTTT.

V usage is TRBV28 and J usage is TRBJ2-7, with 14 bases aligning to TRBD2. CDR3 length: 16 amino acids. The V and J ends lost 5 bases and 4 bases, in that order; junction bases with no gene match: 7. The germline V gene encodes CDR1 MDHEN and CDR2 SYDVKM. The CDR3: CASSPGTSGRRYEQYF. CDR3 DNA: TGTGCCAGCAGTCCCGGGACTAGCGGGAGACGGTACGAGCAGTACTTC.

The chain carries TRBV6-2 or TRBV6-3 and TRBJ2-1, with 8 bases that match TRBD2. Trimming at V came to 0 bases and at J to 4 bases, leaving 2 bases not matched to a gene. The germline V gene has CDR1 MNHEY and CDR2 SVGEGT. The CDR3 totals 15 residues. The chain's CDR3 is CASSYSAGEYNEQFF. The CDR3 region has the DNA TGTGCCAGCAGTTACTCAGCGGGAGAGTACAATGAGCAGTTCTTC.

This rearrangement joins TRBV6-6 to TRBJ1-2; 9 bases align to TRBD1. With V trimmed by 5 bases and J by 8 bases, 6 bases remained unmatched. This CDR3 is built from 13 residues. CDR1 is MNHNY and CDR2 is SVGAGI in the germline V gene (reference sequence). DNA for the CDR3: TGTGCCAGCAGTACCCTGACAGGGGGAGGCTACACCTTC. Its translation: CASSTLTGGGYTF.

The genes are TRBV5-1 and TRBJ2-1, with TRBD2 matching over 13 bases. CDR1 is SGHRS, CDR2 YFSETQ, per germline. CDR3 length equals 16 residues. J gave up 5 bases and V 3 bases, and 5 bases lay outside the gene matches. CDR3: CASSSILAGGHNEQFF. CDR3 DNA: TGCGCCAGCAGCTCGATACTAGCGGGAGGGCACAATGAGCAGTTCTTC.

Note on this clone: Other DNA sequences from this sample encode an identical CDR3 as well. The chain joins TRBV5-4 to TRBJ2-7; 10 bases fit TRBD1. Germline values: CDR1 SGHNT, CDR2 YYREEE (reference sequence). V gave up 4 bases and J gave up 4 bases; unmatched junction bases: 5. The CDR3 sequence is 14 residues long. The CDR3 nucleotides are TGTGCCAGCAGCCCTGGACAGGGGGGGTACGAGCAGTACTTC. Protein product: CASSPGQGGYEQYF. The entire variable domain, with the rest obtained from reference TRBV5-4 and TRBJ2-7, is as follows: ETGVTQSPTHLIKTRGQQVTLRCSSQSGHNTVSWYQQALGQGPQFIFQYYREEENGRGNFPPRFSGLQFPNYSSELNVNALELDDSALYLCASSPGQGGYEQYFGPGTRLTVT.

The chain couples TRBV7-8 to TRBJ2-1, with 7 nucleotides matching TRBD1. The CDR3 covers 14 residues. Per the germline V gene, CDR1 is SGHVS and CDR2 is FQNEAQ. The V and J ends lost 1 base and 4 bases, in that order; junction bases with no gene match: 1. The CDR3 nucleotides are TGTGCCAGCAGCTTAGGGGACAGATACAATGAGCAGTTCTTC. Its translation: CASSLGDRYNEQFF.

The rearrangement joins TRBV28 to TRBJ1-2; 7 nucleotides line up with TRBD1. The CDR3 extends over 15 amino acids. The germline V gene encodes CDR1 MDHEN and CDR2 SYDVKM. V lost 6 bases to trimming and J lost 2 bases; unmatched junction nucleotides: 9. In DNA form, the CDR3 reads TGTGCCAGCAGGGGACTGGAACAGGGGAACTATGGCTACACCTTC. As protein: CASRGLEQGNYGYTF.

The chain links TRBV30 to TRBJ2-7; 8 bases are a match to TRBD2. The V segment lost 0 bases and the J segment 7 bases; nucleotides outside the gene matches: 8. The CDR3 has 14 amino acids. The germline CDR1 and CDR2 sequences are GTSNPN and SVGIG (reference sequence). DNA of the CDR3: TGTGCCTGGAGTGTTGGAGCGGGAGAGTGGGAGCAGTACTTC. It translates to CAWSVGAGEWEQYF.

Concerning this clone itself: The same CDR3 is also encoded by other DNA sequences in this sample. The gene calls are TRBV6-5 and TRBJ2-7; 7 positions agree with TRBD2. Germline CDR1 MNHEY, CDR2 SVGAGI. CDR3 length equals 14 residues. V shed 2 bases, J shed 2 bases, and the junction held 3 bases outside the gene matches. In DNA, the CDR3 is TGTGCCAGCAGTTACGAGCGGGGAACCTACGAGCAGTACTTC. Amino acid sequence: CASSYERGTYEQYF.

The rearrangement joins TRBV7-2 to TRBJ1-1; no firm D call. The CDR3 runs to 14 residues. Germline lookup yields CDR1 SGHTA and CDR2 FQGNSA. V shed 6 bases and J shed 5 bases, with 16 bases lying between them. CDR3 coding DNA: TGTGCCAGCAGTCCCTGGTGGGTAACGACTGAAGCTTTCTTT. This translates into CASSPWWVTTEAFF.

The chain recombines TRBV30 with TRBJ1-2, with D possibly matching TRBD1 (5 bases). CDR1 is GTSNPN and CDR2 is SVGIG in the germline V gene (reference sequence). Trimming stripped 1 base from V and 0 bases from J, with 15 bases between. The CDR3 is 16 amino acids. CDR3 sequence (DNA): TGTGCCTGGAGTGGGGACGGACTTCCAGCTAACTATGGCTACACCTTC. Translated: CAWSGDGLPANYGYTF.

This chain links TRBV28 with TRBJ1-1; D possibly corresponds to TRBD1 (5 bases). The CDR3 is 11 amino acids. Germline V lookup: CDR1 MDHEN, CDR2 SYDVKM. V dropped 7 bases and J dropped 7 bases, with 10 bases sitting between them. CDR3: CASIGGNEAFF. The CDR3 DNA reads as TGTGCCAGCATTGGGGGGAATGAAGCTTTCTTT.

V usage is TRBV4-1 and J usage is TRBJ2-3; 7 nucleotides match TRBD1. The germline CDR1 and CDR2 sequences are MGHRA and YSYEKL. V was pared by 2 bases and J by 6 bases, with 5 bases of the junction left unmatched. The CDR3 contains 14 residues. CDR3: CASSQRGPVDTQYF. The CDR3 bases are TGCGCCAGCAGCCAAAGGGGGCCCGTGGATACGCAGTATTTT.

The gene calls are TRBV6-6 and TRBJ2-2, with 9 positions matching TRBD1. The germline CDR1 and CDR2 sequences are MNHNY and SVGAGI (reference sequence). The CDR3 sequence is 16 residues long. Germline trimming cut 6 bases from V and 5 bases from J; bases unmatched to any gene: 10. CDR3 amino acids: CASSPIRTGETGELFF. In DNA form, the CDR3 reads TGTGCCAGCAGCCCAATTAGGACAGGGGAAACCGGGGAGCTGTTTTTT.

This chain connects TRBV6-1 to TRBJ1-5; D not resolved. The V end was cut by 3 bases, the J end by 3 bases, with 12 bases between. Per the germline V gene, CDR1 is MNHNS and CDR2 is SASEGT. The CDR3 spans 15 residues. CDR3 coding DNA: TGTGCCAGCAGTGAGGGAACACAGTTCAATCAGCCCCAGCATTTT. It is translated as CASSEGTQFNQPQHF.

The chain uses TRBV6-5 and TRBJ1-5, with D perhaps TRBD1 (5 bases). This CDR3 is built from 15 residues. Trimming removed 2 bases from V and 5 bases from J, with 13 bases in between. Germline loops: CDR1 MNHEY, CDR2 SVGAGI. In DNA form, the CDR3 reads TGTGCCAGCAGTTACGGAGGGGAGTTGTATCAGCCCCAGCATTTT. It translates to CASSYGGELYQPQHF.

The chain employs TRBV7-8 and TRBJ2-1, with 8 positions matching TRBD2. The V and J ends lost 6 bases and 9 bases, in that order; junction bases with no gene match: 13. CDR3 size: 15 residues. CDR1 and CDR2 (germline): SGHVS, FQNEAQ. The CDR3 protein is CASSIQREYLIEQFF. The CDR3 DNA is TGTGCCAGCAGTATCCAGCGGGAGTATTTAATTGAGCAGTTCTTC.

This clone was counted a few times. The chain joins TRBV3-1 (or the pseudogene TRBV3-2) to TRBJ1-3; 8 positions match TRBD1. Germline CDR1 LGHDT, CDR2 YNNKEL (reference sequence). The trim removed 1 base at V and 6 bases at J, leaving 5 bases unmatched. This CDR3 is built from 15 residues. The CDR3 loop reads CASSQGRTGPNTIYF. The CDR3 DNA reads TGTGCCAGCAGCCAAGGGAGGACAGGGCCAAACACCATATATTTT.

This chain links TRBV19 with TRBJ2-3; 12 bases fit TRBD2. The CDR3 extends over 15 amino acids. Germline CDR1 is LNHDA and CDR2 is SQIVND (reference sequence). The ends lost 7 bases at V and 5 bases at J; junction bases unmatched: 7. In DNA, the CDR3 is TGTGCCAGTACCCCGACTAGCGGGAGTGTAGATACGCAGTATTTT. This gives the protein CASTPTSGSVDTQYF.